This T cell receptor (beta chain) comes out of a study of Tregs in tolerant kidney transplant recipients. Clones were sequenced by immunoSEQ multiplex PCR, and TCRdb holds only the in-frame ones, with some missing. The sample lists 75,000 to 100,000 clones; 85% to 95% were seen once. Unstimulated Tregs (CD4+CD25+CD127-) and CD4+CD25- non-Tregs were sorted from PBMCs. The germline V and J ends were trimmed by 8 bases and 5 bases, with 25 bases remaining between them. The CDR3 is 16 residues long. Germline V gene lookup returns CDR1 GTSNPN and CDR2 SVGIG (reference sequence). The chain joins TRBV30 to TRBJ2-1; D not resolved. The receptor's source is a human donor in good health. Sequencing was done on a sample of CD8+ T cells from blood. The chain's CDR3 is CARARLADFGDNEQFF. CDR3 sequence (DNA): TGTGCCCGAGCTCGGCTGGCGGATTTTGGGGACAATGAGCAGTTCTTC.